A selection of T cell receptor beta chains follows, all from one sample in a study of T cells in Graves' hyperthyroidism and ophthalmopathy. TCRdb passed the multiplex PCR reads through MiXCR, listing each CDR3 protein once. Seen here are some 370,000 distinct CDR3 sequences, 17% observed once, and the top ten hold around a third. Sequencing was performed on blood. These receptor sequences come from a woman in her 30s with Graves' hyperthyroidism that later progressed to Graves' ophthalmopathy. Both conserved end residues are part of each CDR3. D genes are given only for firm matches. Only part of the rows carry a size: once, few, many, or a class if the clone is expanded.

V gene: TRBV28
clone size: few
J gene: TRBJ1-2
D gene: NA
CDR3 protein: CASSFPGAQYVYTF
CDR3 DNA: TGTGCCAGCAGTTTCCCAGGGGCTCAGTATGTCTACACCTTC

V gene: TRBV19
clone size: NA
J gene: TRBJ1-3
D gene: NA
CDR3 protein: CASSIRDTSSGNTIYF
CDR3 DNA: TGTGCCAGTAGTATCCGGGACACGAGCTCTGGAAACACCATATATTTT

V gene: TRBV7-8
clone size: many
J gene: TRBJ1-6
D gene: NA
CDR3 protein: CASSLYGGGGSPLHF
CDR3 DNA: TGTGCCAGCAGCTTATATGGGGGGGGTGGTTCACCCCTCCACTTT

V gene: TRBV29-1
clone size: many
J gene: TRBJ1-2
D gene: TRBD1
CDR3 protein: CSVDYSGTGDNYGYTF
CDR3 DNA: TGCAGCGTTGATTATTCAGGGACAGGGGACAACTATGGCTACACCTTC

V gene: TRBV20-1
clone size: few
J gene: TRBJ2-7
D gene: NA
CDR3 protein: CSARSEARAMQYF
CDR3 DNA: TGCAGTGCTAGATCCGAAGCCAGGGCTATGCAGTACTTC

V gene: TRBV7-8
clone size: few
J gene: TRBJ2-5
D gene: NA
CDR3 protein: CASSLARWAQQETQYF
CDR3 DNA: TGTGCCAGCAGCTTAGCGCGGTGGGCACAGCAAGAGACCCAGTACTTC

V gene: TRBV19
clone size: many
J gene: TRBJ1-6
D gene: TRBD1
CDR3 protein: CASKKKGTERNSPLHF
CDR3 DNA: TGTGCCAGTAAAAAAAAGGGGACAGAAAGAAATTCACCCCTCCACTTT

V gene: TRBV5-6
clone size: NA
J gene: TRBJ1-2
D gene: NA
CDR3 protein: CASSLEPGSDGYTF
CDR3 DNA: TGTGCCAGCAGCTTGGAGCCGGGATCCGATGGCTACACCTTC

V gene: TRBV27
clone size: many
J gene: TRBJ2-7
D gene: TRBD1
CDR3 protein: CASSLYRDSAYEQYF
CDR3 DNA: TGTGCCAGCAGTTTATACCGGGACAGTGCCTACGAGCAGTACTTC

V gene: TRBV29-1
clone size: few
J gene: TRBJ2-5
D gene: NA
CDR3 protein: CSVILGGTEDQYF
CDR3 DNA: TGCAGCGTTATACTAGGAGGGACGGAGGACCAGTACTTC

V gene: TRBV19
clone size: many
J gene: TRBJ1-5
D gene: NA
CDR3 protein: CASTLSGGLSNQPQHF
CDR3 DNA: TGTGCCAGTACCCTGAGCGGGGGTCTAAGCAATCAGCCCCAGCATTTT

V gene: TRBV28
clone size: many
J gene: TRBJ2-2
D gene: NA
CDR3 protein: CASQRGTNTGELFF
CDR3 DNA: TGTGCCAGCCAACGGGGTACGAACACCGGGGAGCTGTTTTTT

V gene: TRBV29-1
clone size: many
J gene: TRBJ2-1
D gene: NA
CDR3 protein: CSVAPANEQFF
CDR3 DNA: TGCAGCGTTGCCCCAGCAAATGAGCAGTTCTTC

V gene: TRBV5-1
clone size: many
J gene: TRBJ1-1
D gene: TRBD1
CDR3 protein: CASSSTGETEAFF
CDR3 DNA: TGCGCCAGCAGCTCGACAGGGGAAACTGAAGCTTTCTTT

V gene: TRBV11-2
clone size: NA
J gene: TRBJ2-1
D gene: NA
CDR3 protein: CASSLGYLGKGSSSYNEQFF
CDR3 DNA: TGTGCCAGCAGCTTAGGTTATCTGGGGAAAGGATCGAGCTCCTACAATGAGCAGTTCTTC

V gene: TRBV7-6
clone size: NA
J gene: TRBJ2-2
D gene: NA
CDR3 protein: CASSPGRTSGPGELFF
CDR3 DNA: TGTGCCAGCAGCCCGGGACGGACCTCAGGGCCCGGGGAGCTGTTTTTT

V gene: TRBV4-1
clone size: NA
J gene: TRBJ2-1
D gene: TRBD2
CDR3 protein: CASSQAGLGSYEQFF
CDR3 DNA: TGCGCCAGCAGCCAAGCGGGACTAGGATCCTACGAGCAGTTCTTC

V gene: TRBV12-3/TRBV12-4
clone size: many
J gene: TRBJ2-1
D gene: NA
CDR3 protein: CASSLDPYNEQFF
CDR3 DNA: TGTGCCAGCAGTTTGGACCCATACAATGAGCAGTTCTTC

V gene: TRBV28
clone size: many
J gene: TRBJ2-7
D gene: NA
CDR3 protein: CASSPLGRGGNYEQYF
CDR3 DNA: TGTGCCAGCAGTCCGTTGGGGCGGGGCGGAAATTACGAGCAGTACTTC

V gene: TRBV6-1
clone size: many
J gene: TRBJ1-6
D gene: NA
CDR3 protein: CASSETGRLSPLHF
CDR3 DNA: TGTGCCAGCAGTGAAACAGGGCGATTATCACCCCTCCACTTT

V gene: TRBV6-2/TRBV6-3
clone size: few
J gene: TRBJ2-3
D gene: TRBD2
CDR3 protein: CASGREVTDTQYF
CDR3 DNA: TGTGCCAGCGGGCGGGAGGTCACAGATACGCAGTATTTT

V gene: TRBV5-4
clone size: few
J gene: TRBJ2-7
D gene: NA
CDR3 protein: CASSFETSHKQYF
CDR3 DNA: TGTGCCAGCAGCTTCGAAACTAGCCACAAGCAGTACTTC

V gene: TRBV2
clone size: many
J gene: TRBJ1-6
D gene: NA
CDR3 protein: CASSKGGSPPLHF
CDR3 DNA: TGTGCCAGCAGTAAGGGTGGAAGTCCACCCCTCCACTTT

V gene: TRBV19
clone size: NA
J gene: TRBJ2-6
D gene: NA
CDR3 protein: CASSIDGAGTGANVLTF
CDR3 DNA: TGTGCCAGTAGTATAGATGGGGCCGGGACTGGGGCCAACGTCCTGACTTTC

V gene: TRBV4-1
clone size: NA
J gene: TRBJ2-1
D gene: TRBD2
CDR3 protein: CASSQGLAESGNEQFF
CDR3 DNA: TGCGCCAGCAGCCAAGGGCTAGCGGAGTCCGGGAATGAGCAGTTCTTC

V gene: TRBV4-1
clone size: few
J gene: TRBJ2-3
D gene: TRBD2
CDR3 protein: CASSLAGGPQTDTQYF
CDR3 DNA: TGTGCCAGCAGCCTAGCGGGAGGGCCTCAGACAGATACGCAGTATTTT

V gene: TRBV6-1
clone size: once
J gene: TRBJ1-1
D gene: NA
CDR3 protein: CASSRGTQEAFF
CDR3 DNA: TGTGCCAGCAGTAGGGGGACTCAAGAAGCTTTCTTT

V gene: TRBV20-1
clone size: NA
J gene: TRBJ2-3
D gene: TRBD2
CDR3 protein: CSARPWLAGVTDTQYF
CDR3 DNA: TGCAGTGCTAGACCGTGGTTAGCGGGAGTCACAGATACGCAGTATTTT

V gene: TRBV27
clone size: NA
J gene: TRBJ2-1
D gene: TRBD2
CDR3 protein: CASSSVRSRKSGGEQFF
CDR3 DNA: TGTGCCAGCAGTTCTGTTCGGTCAAGGAAAAGCGGGGGTGAGCAGTTCTTC

V gene: TRBV27
clone size: many
J gene: TRBJ2-6
D gene: NA
CDR3 protein: CASSSLGSGANVLTF
CDR3 DNA: TGTGCCAGCAGTTCCCTGGGATCTGGGGCCAACGTCCTGACTTTC

V gene: TRBV6-1
clone size: few
J gene: TRBJ2-2
D gene: TRBD1
CDR3 protein: CAAQDRVPSANTGELFF
CDR3 DNA: TGTGCCGCACAAGACAGGGTCCCGAGCGCGAACACCGGGGAGCTGTTTTTT

V gene: TRBV2
clone size: NA
J gene: TRBJ2-3
D gene: TRBD1
CDR3 protein: CASSTGTGDFTDTQYF
CDR3 DNA: TGTGCCAGCAGTACCGGGACAGGGGACTTCACAGATACGCAGTATTTT

V gene: TRBV29-1
clone size: few
J gene: TRBJ2-3
D gene: NA
CDR3 protein: CSVEGGTDTQYF
CDR3 DNA: TGCAGCGTTGAAGGGGGCACAGATACGCAGTATTTT

V gene: TRBV24-1
clone size: few
J gene: TRBJ1-2
D gene: NA
CDR3 protein: CATSDADGDNYGYTF
CDR3 DNA: TGTGCCACCAGTGATGCGGACGGAGATAACTATGGCTACACCTTC

V gene: TRBV28
clone size: many
J gene: TRBJ2-1
D gene: NA
CDR3 protein: CASTEAGTYNEQFF
CDR3 DNA: TGTGCCAGTACAGAAGCGGGGACATACAATGAGCAGTTCTTC

V gene: TRBV25-1
clone size: NA
J gene: TRBJ2-5
D gene: NA
CDR3 protein: CASMLETQYF
CDR3 DNA: TGTGCCAGCATGTTGGAGACCCAGTACTTC

V gene: TRBV11-2
clone size: many
J gene: TRBJ2-7
D gene: NA
CDR3 protein: CASSFSVPWGAPPGEQYF
CDR3 DNA: TGTGCCAGCAGCTTCTCCGTCCCCTGGGGGGCCCCACCGGGCGAGCAGTACTTC

V gene: TRBV3-1
clone size: many
J gene: TRBJ1-2
D gene: NA
CDR3 protein: CASSQELGYGYTF
CDR3 DNA: TGTGCCAGCAGCCAAGAATTAGGCTATGGCTACACCTTC

V gene: TRBV11-2
clone size: NA
J gene: TRBJ2-7
D gene: NA
CDR3 protein: CASSLAAGHNYEQYF
CDR3 DNA: TGTGCCAGCAGCTTAGCGGCGGGACACAATTACGAGCAGTACTTC

V gene: TRBV5-6
clone size: NA
J gene: TRBJ2-1
D gene: NA
CDR3 protein: CASSLVSGFHEQFF
CDR3 DNA: TGTGCCAGCAGCTTGGTGTCAGGGTTCCATGAGCAGTTCTTC

V gene: TRBV11-2
clone size: NA
J gene: TRBJ2-7
D gene: TRBD1
CDR3 protein: CASRTGTGVLREQYF
CDR3 DNA: TGTGCCAGCAGGACCGGGACAGGGGTTCTCCGCGAGCAGTACTTC

V gene: TRBV6-1
clone size: many
J gene: TRBJ2-7
D gene: NA
CDR3 protein: CASRPPGGESSYEQYF
CDR3 DNA: TGTGCCAGCAGGCCCCCTGGAGGCGAGAGCTCCTACGAGCAGTACTTC

V gene: TRBV20-1
clone size: many
J gene: TRBJ2-1
D gene: TRBD2
CDR3 protein: CSASVTSGTSLLEQFF
CDR3 DNA: TGCAGTGCTAGCGTGACTAGCGGGACCTCCTTATTAGAGCAGTTCTTC

V gene: TRBV28
clone size: many
J gene: TRBJ2-2
D gene: NA
CDR3 protein: CASSLEDYHSNTGELFF
CDR3 DNA: TGTGCCAGCAGTTTAGAGGACTACCACTCGAACACCGGGGAGCTGTTTTTT

V gene: TRBV9
clone size: NA
J gene: TRBJ1-2
D gene: NA
CDR3 protein: CASSVQGAHYGYTF
CDR3 DNA: TGTGCCAGCAGCGTACAAGGGGCGCACTATGGCTACACCTTC

V gene: TRBV29-1
clone size: many
J gene: TRBJ2-1
D gene: NA
CDR3 protein: CSVVLTGYGGNLVLDNEQFF
CDR3 DNA: TGCAGCGTGGTGCTGACGGGCTATGGGGGCAATTTAGTACTGGACAATGAGCAGTTCTTC

V gene: TRBV5-1
clone size: few
J gene: TRBJ1-2
D gene: NA
CDR3 protein: CASSLGQRRYGYTF
CDR3 DNA: TGCGCCAGCAGCTTGGGTCAACGGAGGTATGGCTACACCTTC

V gene: TRBV19
clone size: many
J gene: TRBJ2-2
D gene: NA
CDR3 protein: CASSIVGYTGELFF
CDR3 DNA: TGTGCCAGTAGTATAGTCGGGTACACCGGGGAGCTGTTTTTT

V gene: TRBV7-9
clone size: many
J gene: TRBJ2-5
D gene: TRBD1
CDR3 protein: CASSWDRQETQYF
CDR3 DNA: TGTGCCAGCAGCTGGGACAGGCAAGAGACCCAGTACTTC